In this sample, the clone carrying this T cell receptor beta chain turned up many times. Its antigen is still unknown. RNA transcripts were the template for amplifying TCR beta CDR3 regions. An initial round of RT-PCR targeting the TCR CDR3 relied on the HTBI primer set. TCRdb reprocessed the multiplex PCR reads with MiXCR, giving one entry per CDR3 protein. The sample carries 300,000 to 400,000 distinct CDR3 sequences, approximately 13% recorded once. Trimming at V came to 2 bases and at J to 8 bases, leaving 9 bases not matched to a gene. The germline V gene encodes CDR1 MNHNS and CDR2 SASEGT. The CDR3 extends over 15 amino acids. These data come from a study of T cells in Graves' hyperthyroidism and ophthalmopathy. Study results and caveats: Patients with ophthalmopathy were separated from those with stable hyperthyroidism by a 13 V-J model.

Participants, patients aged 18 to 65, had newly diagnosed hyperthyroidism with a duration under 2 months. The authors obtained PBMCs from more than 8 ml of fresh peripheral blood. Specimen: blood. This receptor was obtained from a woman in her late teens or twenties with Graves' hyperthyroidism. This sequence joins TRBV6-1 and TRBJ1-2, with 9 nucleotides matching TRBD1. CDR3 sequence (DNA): TGTGCCAGCAGTGAACGGGACAGGGCCGCGAGGGGCTACACCTTC. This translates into CASSERDRAARGYTF.